This TCR beta chain is drawn from a study of siplizumab effects on memory and regulatory T cells (dated by TCRdb to 2018 to 2020). Regarding the research as a whole: The effect of the anti-CD2 antibody siplizumab on alloreactive T-cell subsets was examined in allogeneic mixed lymphocyte reactions constructed from human PBMCs. What the work shows at the level of the full study, not this receptor alone: Of the alloreactive CD4+ clones that could be mapped, the Treg-derived share averaged about 63% with siplizumab compared with 25% to 30% in control reactions. Whether proliferating Tregs from siplizumab cultures were suppressive was not functionally confirmed. About 75-97% of proliferating CD4+ or CD8+ clones could not be given a naive or memory phenotype. Compared with memory T cells, unstimulated naive T cells appeared more diverse, and naive cells seemed to make a substantial contribution to the alloresponse. Because sequences at frequencies below about 10^-5 were poorly captured, only a minor fraction of alloreactive clones could be mapped back to unstimulated subsets. The cumulative frequency of alloreactive sequences traceable to unstimulated CD4+ memory T cells was significantly reduced by siplizumab.

Libraries were built with the immunoSEQ multiplex PCR assay. About 10^5 TCR templates per sample were assayed by the deep sequencing platform. Genomic DNA extracted from sorted T cells was used for TCRbeta CDR3 sequencing. For the original study's pipeline: Clonal analysis of TCRbeta CDR3 data was done in the R programming language. Comparing unstimulated samples against CFSE-low samples taken after the reaction was how alloreactive CD4+ and CD8+ clones were defined. Regulatory or non-regulatory origin of alloreactive CD4+ clones was assigned by matching sequences to the sorted unstimulated Treg and non-Treg repertoires. TCRdb carries this immuneACCESS record with in-frame sequences only. Its versions omit some clonotypes, under half of them owing to an unresolved V gene in the studies checked, with the rest unexplained. The V and J calls and the clone size are those of that table, but D and trimming were determined from the DNA. The sample table shows 85,000 to 95,000 clones, and around 94% are seen once. Around 0.3% of the sample is in the top ten clones.

Points on this clone: It lacks a known antigen. Per-base quality was not reported, and no clone a single base away is much larger than it.

Sorted unstimulated T cells and proliferating T cells recovered from mixed lymphocyte reactions underwent TCRbeta CDR3 sequencing. Fresh whole blood from more than 9 HLA-typed healthy donors served as the source for isolating PBMCs. To map where alloreactive clones came from, unstimulated CD4+ non-regulatory T cells were FACS-sorted. This TCR was recovered from a human donor in good health. The sample was non-Treg CD4+ T cells sorted from blood. In light of the paper, this sample's cell subset or site label describes: FACS-sorted unstimulated CD4+ non-regulatory T cells.

The CDR3 here reads CASSSRLASYNEQFF. The nucleotide sequence reads TGTGCCAGCAGCTCCCGACTAGCTTCCTACAATGAGCAGTTCTTC. The V and J genes are TRBV7-3 and TRBJ2-1, with TRBD2 identical over 7 junction bases. V trim: 4 bases; J trim: 1 base; unmatched bases: 4. The CDR3 starts with the cysteine, ends with the phenylalanine, and has 15 residues. CDR3 DNA only is kept here, 45 bases in frame from base 1. CDR1 SGHTA and CDR2 FQGTGA were looked up in the germline V gene.